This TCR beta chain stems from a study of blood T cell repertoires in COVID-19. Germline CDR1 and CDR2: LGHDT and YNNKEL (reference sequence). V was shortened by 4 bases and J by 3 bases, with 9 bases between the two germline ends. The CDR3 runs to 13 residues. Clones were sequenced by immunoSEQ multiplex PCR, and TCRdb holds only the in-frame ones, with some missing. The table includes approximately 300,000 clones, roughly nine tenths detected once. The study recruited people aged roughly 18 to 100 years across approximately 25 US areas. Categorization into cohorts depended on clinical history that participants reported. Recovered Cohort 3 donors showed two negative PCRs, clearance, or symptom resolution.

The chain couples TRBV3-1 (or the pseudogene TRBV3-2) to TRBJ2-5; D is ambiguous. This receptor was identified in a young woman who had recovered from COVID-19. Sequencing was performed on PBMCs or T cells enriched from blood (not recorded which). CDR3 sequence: CASSLRLKETQYF. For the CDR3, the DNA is TGTGCCAGCAGCCTCCGACTGAAAGAGACCCAGTACTTC.